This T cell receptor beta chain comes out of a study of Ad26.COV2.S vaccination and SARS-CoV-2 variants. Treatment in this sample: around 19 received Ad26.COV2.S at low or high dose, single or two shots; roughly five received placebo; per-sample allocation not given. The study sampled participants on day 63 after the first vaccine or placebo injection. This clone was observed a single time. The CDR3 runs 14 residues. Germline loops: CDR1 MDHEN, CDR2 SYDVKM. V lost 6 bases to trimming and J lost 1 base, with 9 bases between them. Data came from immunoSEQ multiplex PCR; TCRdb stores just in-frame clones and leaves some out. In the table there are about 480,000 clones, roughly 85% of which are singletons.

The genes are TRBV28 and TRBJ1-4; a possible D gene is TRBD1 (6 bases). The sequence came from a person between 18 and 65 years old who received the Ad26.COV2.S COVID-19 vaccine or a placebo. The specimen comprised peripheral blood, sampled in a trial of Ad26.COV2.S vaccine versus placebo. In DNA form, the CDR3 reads TGTGCCAGCAGGAAACAGGGAACTAATGAAAAACTGTTTTTT. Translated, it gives CASRKQGTNEKLFF.